A single sample gave rise to the 18 T cell receptor beta chains below, sequenced in a study of T cell responses to AZD1222 COVID-19 vaccine. Only in-frame clones appear in the TCRdb table, and some are missing; sequencing was by immunoSEQ multiplex PCR. Seen here are some 180,000 clones, over 85% observed once, and the top ten hold roughly 1%. The starting material was peripheral blood, obtained 28 days after the second dose of the MenACWY control vaccine. These TCRs come from an adult who received the MenACWY meningococcal vaccine as a control.

The rearrangement uses TRBV6-5 and TRBJ2-1; the match to TRBD1 covers 9 bases. With 7 bases clipped from V and 1 base from J, the junction kept 5 bases outside the gene matches. CDR1 and CDR2 (germline): MNHEY, SVGAGI. The CDR3 sequence is 15 residues long. CDR3 coding DNA: TGTGCCAGCACCCGGACAGGGGCATCCTACAATGAGCAGTTCTTC. Its protein is CASTRTGASYNEQFF.

This clone was seen more than once but under ten times. The J gene is TRBJ1-1, the V gene TRBV2; TRBD1 is a possible D gene (5 bases). In germline, CDR1 is SNHLY, CDR2 FYNNEI. Trimming shortened V by 5 bases and J by 3 bases, and 10 bases separated the two germline ends. The CDR3 extends over 13 amino acids. CDR3 sequence reads: CASSLTEDTEAFF. For the CDR3, the DNA is TGTGCCAGCAGTCTGACAGAAGACACTGAAGCTTTCTTT.

V gene TRBV28 combines with J gene TRBJ2-2; D possibly corresponds to TRBD2 (5 bases). Trimming pared 3 bases from V and 6 bases from J, leaving 11 bases between. Germline V lookup: CDR1 MDHEN, CDR2 SYDVKM. The CDR3 is 14 amino acids. The chain's CDR3 is CASSFPSGAGELFF. DNA for the CDR3: TGTGCCAGCAGTTTCCCCTCCGGGGCCGGGGAGCTGTTTTTT.

As concerns this clone: Different DNA sequences within this sample yield the same CDR3. The chain recombines TRBV7-2 with TRBJ2-2, with D perhaps matching TRBD1 (5 bases). The CDR3 totals 15 residues. Trimming removed 3 bases from V and 1 base from J, with 9 bases in between. Germline-derived CDR1 and CDR2 are SGHTA and FQGNSA. The CDR3 here is CASSLGQGNTGELFF. CDR3 sequence (DNA): TGTGCCAGCAGCTTGGGTCAGGGGAACACCGGGGAGCTGTTTTTT.

The chain links TRBV9 to TRBJ1-4, with 7 bases that match TRBD1. The V segment lost 0 bases and the J segment 3 bases; nucleotides outside the gene matches: 8. Germline V lookup: CDR1 SGDLS, CDR2 YYNGEE. The CDR3 sequence is 17 residues long. The CDR3 reads CASSVEATTGSNEKLFF. The CDR3 DNA is TGTGCCAGCAGCGTAGAAGCGACGACAGGGTCTAATGAAAAACTGTTTTTT. Full variable domain (outside the CDR3, taken from reference TRBV9 and TRBJ1-4): DSGVTQTPKHLITATGQRVTLRCSPRSGDLSVYWYQQSLDQGLQFLIQYYNGEERAKGNILERFSAQQFPDLHSELNLSSLELGDSALYFCASSVEATTGSNEKLFFGSGTQLSVL.

CDR3 coding DNA: TGCGCCAGCAGCTTTTCGAGGAGTGACACTGAAGCTTTCTTT. Its translation: CASSFSRSDTEAFF. The rearrangement uses TRBV5-1 and TRBJ1-1, with D hard to call. CDR1 and CDR2 from the germline V gene are SGHRS and YFSETQ. The CDR3 is 14 amino acids. Trimming pared 2 bases from V and 3 bases from J, leaving 11 bases between.

V usage is TRBV3-1 (or the pseudogene TRBV3-2) and J usage is TRBJ2-2; D is tentatively TRBD1 or TRBD2 (5 bases each). Germline values: CDR1 LGHDT, CDR2 YNNKEL (reference sequence). This CDR3 has 15 residues. Between the trimmed V and J ends, which lost 4 bases and 5 bases, there was a span of 14 bases. The chain's CDR3 is CASSPNYGGTGELFF. The CDR3 nucleotides are TGTGCCAGCAGCCCGAATTATGGGGGAACCGGGGAGCTGTTTTTT.

The chain carries TRBV5-1 and TRBJ2-5, with 9 bases aligning to TRBD2. The CDR3 contains 16 residues. The V gene's germline CDR1 is SGHRS and CDR2 YFSETQ. Germline trimming cut 0 bases from V and 5 bases from J; bases unmatched to any gene: 8. The CDR3 DNA is TGCGCCAGCAGCTTGGAGGCGCGGGGGGGCACGGAGACCCAGTACTTC. This sequence encodes CASSLEARGGTETQYF.

The gene calls are TRBV6-2 or TRBV6-3 and TRBJ2-7, with D tentatively TRBD1 (6 bases). From germline, CDR1 is MNHEY and CDR2 SVGEGT. The germline V and J ends were trimmed by 6 bases and 6 bases, with 12 bases remaining between them. The CDR3 sequence is 12 residues long. In DNA form, the CDR3 reads TGTGCCAGCAGCTTGGGGGCACCCGAGCAGTACTTC. Residues: CASSLGAPEQYF.

The CDR3 nucleotides read TGCGCCAGCAGCCCACAGGGGGCGTTAAGCTATGGCTACACCTTC. As protein: CASSPQGALSYGYTF. The rearrangement uses TRBV4-3 and TRBJ1-2; TRBD1 matches at 9 bases. The CDR3 extends over 15 amino acids. Germline lookup yields CDR1 LGHNA and CDR2 YSLEER. After removal of 4 bases from V and 4 bases from J, the junction contained 7 bases not matched to a gene.

About this clone itself: Other DNA sequences in this specimen translate into the identical CDR3. The chain carries TRBV3-1 (or the pseudogene TRBV3-2) and TRBJ1-1; D is uncertain. V was clipped by 4 bases and J by 1 base, with 7 bases between them. CDR3 length equals 13 residues. Germline V lookup: CDR1 LGHDT, CDR2 YNNKEL (reference sequence). Here the CDR3 reads CASSPRRNTEAFF. The CDR3, as DNA: TGTGCCAGCAGCCCGCGACGGAACACTGAAGCTTTCTTT.

V usage is TRBV2 and J usage is TRBJ1-4; D gene ambiguous. This CDR3 has 18 amino acids. In germline, CDR1 is SNHLY, CDR2 FYNNEI. The V and J ends lost 2 bases and 0 bases respectively, with 16 bases between them. CDR3 residues: CASSEPLGSVATNEKLFF. The CDR3 DNA reads TGTGCCAGCAGTGAACCCTTAGGTTCAGTTGCAACTAATGAAAAACTGTTTTTT.

The CDR3 spells CASSYSNRHQPQHF. CDR3 nucleotides: TGTGCCAGCAGTTACTCAAACAGACATCAGCCCCAGCATTTT. The V call is TRBV6-2 or TRBV6-3, the J call TRBJ1-5, with no clear D. The CDR3 is 14 residues long. The V gene lost 0 bases and the J gene lost 5 bases, with 8 bases spanning the gap. Germline loops: CDR1 MNHEY, CDR2 SVGEGT.

V is TRBV11-2 and J is TRBJ2-5; D uncertain. The CDR3 has 11 amino acids. The ends were cut back, 4 bases at V and 0 bases at J, with 0 bases in the middle. Germline CDR1 and CDR2: SGHAT and FQNNGV. CDR3 region: CASSYQETQYF. Here the CDR3 DNA reads TGTGCCAGCAGCTACCAAGAGACCCAGTACTTC.

V usage is TRBV15 and J usage is TRBJ1-6; 7 bases align to TRBD1. The CDR3 runs 14 residues. Germline CDR1 LNHNV, CDR2 YYDKDF (reference sequence). Germline trimming cut 4 bases from V and 3 bases from J; bases unmatched to any gene: 0. The CDR3 region has the DNA TGTGCCACCAGCAACAGGGGCTATAATTCACCCCTCCACTTT. It yields the protein CATSNRGYNSPLHF. The full variable domain, completed using reference TRBV15 and TRBJ1-6, is DAMVIQNPRYQVTQFGKPVTLSCSQTLNHNVMYWYQQKSSQAPKLLFHYYDKDFNNEADTPDNFQSRRPNTSFCFLDIRSPGLGDTAMYLCATSNRGYNSPLHFGNGTRLTVT.

The chain employs TRBV19 and TRBJ1-6; possible D gene TRBD1, 6 bases. The germline CDR1 and CDR2 sequences are LNHDA and SQIVND (reference sequence). V lost 5 bases, J lost 7 bases, and 15 bases lay in between. The CDR3 is made up of 15 amino acids. The CDR3 reads CASSLSTGPNSPLHF. Here the CDR3 DNA reads TGTGCCAGTAGTCTTTCAACAGGGCCCAATTCACCCCTCCACTTT.

Comments on this clone: A read error may account for a junction end that differs from germline. The CDR3 nucleotides are TGTGCCAGCAGCTCCTTCAATGAGCAGTTCTTC. This sequence encodes CASSSFNEQFF. This chain joins TRBV7-6 and TRBJ2-1; no reliable D call. This CDR3 has 11 amino acids. Germline CDR1 and CDR2: SGHVS and FNYEAQ.

This rearrangement joins TRBV9 to TRBJ2-1; D unresolved. The V gene lost 7 bases and the J gene lost 5 bases, with 10 bases spanning the gap. The CDR3 loop spans 12 amino acids. Germline lookup yields CDR1 SGDLS and CDR2 YYNGEE. This CDR3 reads CASVQRDNEQFF. The DNA of the CDR3 is TGTGCCAGCGTCCAAAGGGACAATGAGCAGTTCTTC.